Listed below are T cell receptor beta chains from one sample, sequenced in a study of blood T cell repertoires in COVID-19. Sequencing used immunoSEQ multiplex PCR; TCRdb keeps in-frame clones, though not all of them. The top ten hold approximately 4.7% of the sample, which has approximately 180,000 clones, roughly 82% seen once. Sequenced: PBMCs or T cells enriched from blood (not recorded which). The origin of the receptors is a woman aged 55-69 years with acute COVID-19. CDR3s include the opening cysteine and the closing phenylalanine or tryptophan. The order of the fields is D gene, V gene, clone size, J gene, CDR3 length, CDR3 protein, CDR3 DNA. A D gene is named only where the DNA matches it firmly. The listing skips clone size in some rows; elsewhere it reads once, few, many or a size class.

D: -
V: TRBV11-2
size: -
J: TRBJ1-2
length: 16
CDR3: CASSLRRPREGGGYTF
DNA: TGTGCCAGCAGCTTGCGCCGGCCGCGGGAGGGGGGTGGCTACACCTTC

D: -
V: TRBV28
size: -
J: TRBJ1-2
length: 14
CDR3: CASRLAAGPDGYTF
DNA: TGTGCCAGCAGATTGGCCGCGGGGCCCGATGGCTACACCTTC

D: -
V: TRBV7-8
size: -
J: TRBJ1-1
length: 13
CDR3: CASSPGQNTEAFF
DNA: TGTGCCAGCAGCCCGGGACAGAACACTGAAGCTTTCTTT

D: -
V: TRBV14
size: -
J: TRBJ2-7
length: 14
CDR3: CASSQDTVSYEQYF
DNA: TGTGCCAGCAGCCAAGATACGGTTTCCTACGAGCAGTACTTC

D: -
V: TRBV5-5
size: once
J: TRBJ1-5
length: 15
CDR3: CASSREWGGNQPQHF
DNA: TGTGCCAGCTCTCGTGAGTGGGGAGGCAATCAGCCCCAGCATTTT

D: -
V: TRBV29-1
size: -
J: TRBJ1-5
length: 11
CDR3: CSVRYGLAQHF
DNA: TGCAGCGTTCGATATGGCTTGGCCCAGCATTTT

D: -
V: TRBV7-9
size: -
J: TRBJ1-1
length: 13
CDR3: CASSLKGDTEAFF
DNA: TGTGCCAGCAGCCTCAAGGGGGACACTGAAGCTTTCTTT

D: TRBD1
V: TRBV9
size: -
J: TRBJ2-1
length: 15
CDR3: CASSDGTGYHNEQFF
DNA: TGTGCCAGCAGCGATGGGACAGGGTATCACAATGAGCAGTTCTTC

D: -
V: TRBV11-2
size: once
J: TRBJ1-3
length: 16
CDR3: CASTLGPVFSGNTIYF
DNA: TGTGCCAGCACCCTCGGTCCGGTCTTCTCTGGAAACACCATATATTTT

D: TRBD2
V: TRBV10-3
size: few
J: TRBJ2-5
length: 18
CDR3: CAISARLAGETLQETQYF
DNA: TGTGCCATCAGTGCCCGACTAGCGGGAGAGACCCTCCAAGAGACCCAGTACTTC

D: -
V: TRBV5-1
size: -
J: TRBJ1-4
length: 15
CDR3: CASSLVGGRNEKLFF
DNA: TGCGCCAGCAGCTTGGTTGGGGGCCGGAATGAAAAACTGTTTTTT

D: TRBD1
V: TRBV5-1
size: -
J: TRBJ1-1
length: 17
CDR3: CASSFQDRAWLNTEAFF
DNA: TGCGCCAGCAGCTTTCAGGACAGGGCCTGGTTAAACACTGAAGCTTTCTTT

D: -
V: TRBV10-3
size: -
J: TRBJ2-3
length: 14
CDR3: CAISEFPSPDTQYF
DNA: TGTGCCATCAGTGAATTTCCCTCCCCAGATACGCAGTATTTT

D: TRBD2
V: TRBV5-4
size: -
J: TRBJ2-1
length: 15
CDR3: CASSLDLAGGNEQFF
DNA: TGTGCCAGCAGCTTGGATCTAGCGGGGGGCAATGAGCAGTTCTTC

D: TRBD1
V: TRBV6-5
size: -
J: TRBJ1-3
length: 14
CDR3: CASSYSTGRTTIYF
DNA: TGTGCCAGCAGTTACTCGACAGGGCGGACCACCATATATTTT

D: TRBD2
V: TRBV18
size: -
J: TRBJ2-5
length: 17
CDR3: CASSPSESGIVLGTQYF
DNA: TGTGCCAGCTCACCAAGTGAGAGCGGGATTGTTTTAGGGACCCAGTACTTC

D: TRBD1
V: TRBV3-1/TRBV3-2
size: -
J: TRBJ2-5
length: 17
CDR3: CASSQEWTGGAIVTQYF
DNA: TGTGCCAGCAGCCAAGAGTGGACAGGGGGCGCAATCGTGACCCAGTACTTC

D: -
V: TRBV15
size: -
J: TRBJ2-2
length: 15
CDR3: CATSRLERHTGELFF
DNA: TGTGCCACCAGCAGATTAGAGCGGCACACCGGGGAGCTGTTTTTT

D: -
V: TRBV6-5
size: -
J: TRBJ1-6
length: 15
CDR3: CASSYGVGSNSPLHF
DNA: TGTGCCAGCAGTTACGGGGTGGGGAGTAATTCACCCCTCCACTTT

D: TRBD2
V: TRBV19
size: -
J: TRBJ2-7
length: 15
CDR3: CASSILAGRGNEQYF
DNA: TGTGCCAGTAGTATCTTAGCGGGCCGGGGGAACGAGCAGTACTTC

D: -
V: TRBV4-3
size: -
J: TRBJ1-2
length: 16
CDR3: CASSLAGVGRVGGYTF
DNA: TGCGCCAGCAGCCTAGCAGGGGTAGGAAGAGTTGGTGGCTACACCTTC

D: -
V: TRBV21-1
size: -
J: TRBJ1-5
length: 18
CDR3: CASSKGDSRTPLAAPQHF
DNA: TGTGCCAGCAGCAAAGGGGACAGCAGAACCCCACTGGCCGCCCCCCAGCATTTT

D: TRBD1
V: TRBV19
size: -
J: TRBJ2-4
length: 16
CDR3: CASTPRGGLAKNIQYF
DNA: TGTGCCAGTACTCCCAGAGGGGGCTTGGCCAAAAACATTCAGTACTTC

D: TRBD2
V: TRBV11-3
size: once
J: TRBJ2-1
length: 15
CDR3: CASSLGTSGSQEQFF
DNA: TGTGCCAGCAGCCTAGGGACTAGCGGGAGTCAGGAGCAGTTCTTC

D: -
V: TRBV30
size: -
J: TRBJ2-7
length: 14
CDR3: CAWSSVRGSYEQYF
DNA: TGTGCCTGGAGTAGTGTCCGGGGATCCTACGAGCAGTACTTC

D: TRBD1
V: TRBV10-1
size: -
J: TRBJ2-3
length: 14
CDR3: CASSRDRGTDTQYF
DNA: TGCGCCAGCAGCCGAGACAGGGGCACAGATACGCAGTATTTT

D: TRBD2
V: TRBV7-2
size: -
J: TRBJ2-7
length: 18
CDR3: CASSLRPSTSGSSYEQYF
DNA: TGTGCCAGCAGCTTAAGACCTTCGACTAGCGGGAGCAGCTACGAGCAGTACTTC

D: TRBD1
V: TRBV14
size: -
J: TRBJ1-6
length: 15
CDR3: CASSQGADRASPLHF
DNA: TGTGCCAGCAGCCAAGGCGCGGACAGGGCTTCACCCCTCCACTTT

D: -
V: TRBV4-1
size: -
J: TRBJ1-4
length: 17
CDR3: CASSPPVPLATNEKLFF
DNA: TGCGCCAGCAGCCCCCCTGTCCCCCTTGCAACTAATGAAAAACTGTTTTTT

D: -
V: TRBV4-3
size: once
J: TRBJ1-2
length: 14
CDR3: CASSQEIGGYGYTF
DNA: TGCGCCAGCAGCCAAGAAATTGGAGGCTATGGCTACACCTTC

D: TRBD1
V: TRBV18
size: -
J: TRBJ1-2
length: 12
CDR3: CASSPDRGGYTF
DNA: TGTGCCAGCTCACCGGACAGGGGTGGCTACACCTTC

D: -
V: TRBV11-3
size: -
J: TRBJ1-1
length: 13
CDR3: CASSLDSGTEAFF
DNA: TGTGCCAGCAGCTTGGATTCCGGGACTGAAGCTTTCTTT

D: TRBD1
V: TRBV19
size: -
J: TRBJ1-2
length: 14
CDR3: CASSKTGVIDGYTF
DNA: TGTGCCAGTAGTAAAACAGGGGTGATTGATGGCTACACCTTC

D: -
V: TRBV28
size: -
J: TRBJ1-5
length: 14
CDR3: CASSPGHGNQPQHF
DNA: TGTGCCAGCAGTCCGGGACATGGGAATCAGCCCCAGCATTTT

D: TRBD2
V: TRBV7-8
size: -
J: TRBJ2-3
length: 16
CDR3: CASSRGRELTTDTQYF
DNA: TGTGCCAGCAGCCGAGGGAGGGAGCTTACCACAGATACGCAGTATTTT

D: TRBD2
V: TRBV19
size: once
J: TRBJ2-3
length: 17
CDR3: CASSPQAGAVGTDTQYF
DNA: TGTGCCAGTAGTCCCCAGGCGGGAGCCGTGGGCACAGATACGCAGTATTTT

D: TRBD1
V: TRBV6-2/TRBV6-3
size: -
J: TRBJ1-2
length: 15
CDR3: CASSLLRDSNYGYTF
DNA: TGTGCCAGCAGCCTCCTCCGGGACAGCAACTATGGCTACACCTTC

D: -
V: TRBV7-2
size: -
J: TRBJ2-7
length: 16
CDR3: CASSLAGGTHTYEQYF
DNA: TGTGCCAGCAGCTTAGCTGGCGGGACTCATACCTACGAGCAGTACTTC

D: -
V: TRBV6-2/TRBV6-3
size: -
J: TRBJ1-6
length: 17
CDR3: CASSPTTGSSYNSPLHF
DNA: TGTGCCAGCAGCCCTACGACAGGCAGCTCCTATAATTCACCCCTCCACTTT

D: -
V: TRBV2
size: -
J: TRBJ1-1
length: 11
CDR3: CASRTGGRAFF
DNA: TGTGCCAGCAGAACGGGTGGTCGGGCTTTCTTT

D: -
V: TRBV9
size: -
J: TRBJ1-6
length: 12
CDR3: CASSGPGSPLHF
DNA: TGTGCCAGCAGCGGTCCGGGGTCACCCCTCCACTTT

D: TRBD1
V: TRBV5-6
size: -
J: TRBJ1-5
length: 14
CDR3: CASKGGTSNQPQHF
DNA: TGTGCCTCGAAAGGGGGCACTAGCAATCAGCCCCAGCATTTT

D: TRBD1
V: TRBV4-3
size: -
J: TRBJ1-2
length: 15
CDR3: CASSLVDRAGHGYTF
DNA: TGCGCCAGCAGCCTGGTTGACAGGGCCGGACATGGCTACACCTTC

D: -
V: TRBV7-9
size: -
J: TRBJ2-4
length: 16
CDR3: CASSSRTDLAKNIQYF
DNA: TGTGCCAGCAGCTCCCGGACAGATCTAGCCAAAAACATTCAGTACTTC

D: TRBD2
V: TRBV5-1
size: -
J: TRBJ2-1
length: 18
CDR3: CASSLGSGRVSPYNEQFF
DNA: TGCGCCAGCAGCTTGGGGAGCGGGAGGGTATCTCCCTACAATGAGCAGTTCTTC

D: TRBD2
V: TRBV5-1
size: -
J: TRBJ2-1
length: 14
CDR3: CASSLSGRDNEQFF
DNA: TGCGCCAGCAGCTTAAGCGGGAGGGACAATGAGCAGTTCTTC

D: TRBD1
V: TRBV24-1
size: -
J: TRBJ1-2
length: 16
CDR3: CATSDPKGQGDYGYTF
DNA: TGTGCCACCAGTGACCCTAAGGGACAGGGGGACTATGGCTACACCTTC

D: TRBD1
V: TRBV30
size: few
J: TRBJ1-5
length: 14
CDR3: CAWSEGQGGQPQHF
DNA: TGTGCCTGGAGTGAGGGACAGGGGGGCCAGCCCCAGCATTTT

D: -
V: TRBV7-9
size: once
J: TRBJ1-5
length: 15
CDR3: CASSSQGGGNQPQHF
DNA: TGTGCCAGCAGCTCCCAAGGGGGGGGCAATCAGCCCCAGCATTTT

D: -
V: TRBV7-8
size: once
J: TRBJ2-1
length: 14
CDR3: CASSFAGIHNEQFF
DNA: TGTGCCAGCAGCTTTGCCGGGATCCACAATGAGCAGTTCTTC

D: -
V: TRBV20-1
size: -
J: TRBJ2-7
length: 14
CDR3: CSASPQGLSYEQYF
DNA: TGCAGTGCTAGTCCCCAGGGACTCTCCTACGAGCAGTACTTC

D: -
V: TRBV24-1
size: -
J: TRBJ1-5
length: 11
CDR3: CAPLVHLPQHF
DNA: TGTGCTCCCCTCGTCCACTTACCCCAGCATTTT

D: TRBD1
V: TRBV30
size: once
J: TRBJ1-3
length: 14
CDR3: CAWSRDSSGNTIYF
DNA: TGTGCCTGGAGTCGGGACAGCTCTGGAAACACCATATATTTT

D: TRBD1
V: TRBV5-6
size: -
J: TRBJ1-5
length: 17
CDR3: CASSLALKGALDQPQHF
DNA: TGTGCCAGCAGCTTGGCGTTGAAGGGGGCCTTGGATCAGCCCCAGCATTTT